These 8 T cell receptor beta chains were sequenced from one sample in a study of blood T cells in healthy people across ages. A second PCR of about 6 to 11 cycles used a sample-barcoded 5' primer and a J-beta primer mix. A single record per CDR3 protein comes from TCRdb applying MiXCR to the 5' RACE reads. The top ten hold approximately 28% of the sample, which has approximately 290,000 distinct CDR3 sequences, around 27% seen once. The specimen was blood. The receptors derive from a woman between 65 and 79 years old in good health.

Turning to this clonotype: One end of the junction varies from germline; a read error may be responsible. V and J are TRBV7-8 and TRBJ2-5, with 8 bases fitting TRBD2. This CDR3 is built from 14 residues. Germline V gene lookup returns CDR1 SGHVS and CDR2 FQNEAQ. CDR3 sequence (DNA): TGTGCCGGCAGCTCCAGCGGGAGTCGAGAGACCCAGTACTTC. It specifies CAGSSSGSRETQYF.

V and J are TRBV7-8 and TRBJ1-1, with a weak D call TRBD1 (5 bases). Germline loops: CDR1 SGHVS, CDR2 FQNEAQ. V was trimmed by 4 bases and J by 0 bases, leaving 12 bases between them. The CDR3 spans 15 residues. The CDR3 DNA reads as TGTGCCAGCAGCTGGGGGACGGGAATGAACACTGAAGCTTTCTTT. It codes for CASSWGTGMNTEAFF.

At least ten counts were recorded for this clonotype. The chain uses TRBV7-9 and TRBJ1-4; 9 nucleotides agree with TRBD1. The CDR3 has 14 residues. V lost 6 bases, J lost 3 bases, and 2 bases stayed unmatched. Germline CDR1 reads SEHNR; CDR2 reads FQNEAQ (reference sequence). The CDR3 loop is CASRGQGANEKLFF. The CDR3 DNA follows: TGTGCCAGCAGGGGACAGGGTGCTAATGAAAAACTGTTTTTT.

The chain employs TRBV28 and TRBJ2-5, with 11 bases aligning to TRBD2. The end of the DNA fits TRBJ2-1 better, so the J call may be wrong. Germline CDR1 and CDR2: MDHEN and SYDVKM. This CDR3 comprises 19 residues. CDR3 sequence reads: CASSFKPGLAALWGNEQFF. The CDR3 DNA follows: TGTGCCAGCAGTTTTAAACCGGGACTAGCGGCCCTCTGGGGCAATGAGCAGTTCTTC.

This clonotype is classed as medium-sized. The V call is TRBV4-3, the J call TRBJ2-7; TRBD1 is a possible D gene (5 bases). Trimming took 0 bases from V and 5 from J, leaving 17 bases between them. CDR1 and CDR2 (germline): LGHNA, YSLEER. CDR3 size: 16 residues. The CDR3 nucleotides read TGCGCCAGCAGCCAAGATCTTGCAGGGTCGAACGACGAGCAGTACTTC. This codes for CASSQDLAGSNDEQYF.

This clonotype was seen a handful of times. This chain connects TRBV20-1 to TRBJ1-5; D gene unclear. V was clipped by 5 bases and J by 2 bases, with 10 bases between them. Germline CDR1 DFQATT, CDR2 SNEGSKA (reference sequence). This CDR3 contains 13 residues. CDR3 bases: TGCAGTGCTGCCCGAAGTGGCAATCAGCCCCAGCATTTT. Its protein is CSAARSGNQPQHF.

This clonotype was counted only a few times. The rearrangement joins TRBV28 to TRBJ2-4, with D perhaps being TRBD1 or TRBD2 (7 bases each). This CDR3 is built from 18 residues. CDR1 is MDHEN, CDR2 SYDVKM, per germline. V was clipped by 1 base and J by 4 bases, with 20 bases between them. The DNA for the CDR3 is TGTGCCAGCAGTTTATACGGGGGGTTAAGGGGGCGTAAAAACATTCAGTACTTC. Amino acid sequence: CASSLYGGLRGRKNIQYF.

This clonotype showed up just a few times. The chain has TRBV6-2 or TRBV6-3 and TRBJ2-5; D call uncertain. The CDR3 is made up of 13 amino acids. Trimming left V 9 bases short and J 1 base short, with 12 bases between. The germline gives CDR1 MNHEY, CDR2 SVGEGT. CDR3 DNA sequence: TGTGCCAGTAGTAGACTTCGCCAAGAGACCCAGTACTTC. The encoded protein is CASSRLRQETQYF.